A selection of T cell receptor beta chains follows, all from one sample in a study of cytomegalovirus exposure and HLA in healthy donors. The protocol was immunoSEQ multiplex PCR, while the TCRdb copy is restricted to in-frame clones and leaves out a portion. Of 80,000 or so clones in the sample, around 70% were seen once. The sample comprised PBMCs. The receptors here all came from a man aged 25 to 45 in good health and CMV-seropositive. The CDR3 runs from the conserved cysteine through the conserved F or W. A D gene is named only where the DNA matches it firmly. Some rows mark clone size as missing; the rest say once, few, many or name a class of expanded clone.

cdr3_nt	cdr3_aa	clone_size	d_call	v_call	j_call
TGTGCCAGCAGCTCAGGTAGGACTGAAGCTTTCTTT	CASSSGRTEAFF	few	NA	TRBV7-9	TRBJ1-1
TGCGCCAGCAGTGAAGGCGGGGGGGACACAGATACGCAGTATTTT	CASSEGGGDTDTQYF	NA	TRBD2	TRBV10-1	TRBJ2-3
TGTGCCAGCAGCGTATTCTCCGGGACAGGGGAAGAGACCCAGTACTTC	CASSVFSGTGEETQYF	NA	TRBD1	TRBV2	TRBJ2-5
TGTGCCAGCCCCCCCTCGCCTCCTAGCGGGCTATACAATGAGCAGTTCTTC	CASPPSPPSGLYNEQFF	few	NA	TRBV21-1	TRBJ2-1
TGCGCCAGCAGCCAAGAGGGTAGGACAGGGGGTAGCGAGCAGTACTTC	CASSQEGRTGGSEQYF	NA	TRBD1	TRBV4-3	TRBJ2-7
TGTGCCAGCAGTTTAAGGACAGGGGGCCTCCTTATGAACACTGAAGCTTTCTTT	CASSLRTGGLLMNTEAFF	NA	TRBD1	TRBV27	TRBJ1-1
TGTGCCAGCAGGACGTTAGAGGCTAACTATGGCTACACCTTC	CASRTLEANYGYTF	once	NA	TRBV27	TRBJ1-2
TGTGCCAGCAGTGAGGGACAACCGGGGGATACGCAGTATTTT	CASSEGQPGDTQYF	NA	NA	TRBV6-4	TRBJ2-3
TGTGCCAGCAGCGCGGAACTAGCGGGAGGACTCGATACGCAGTATTTT	CASSAELAGGLDTQYF	NA	TRBD2	TRBV9	TRBJ2-3
TGTGCCAGCAGTTCGCTAGCGGGGATGGCCTACGAGCAGTACTTC	CASSSLAGMAYEQYF	few	TRBD2	TRBV28	TRBJ2-7
TGTGCCAGTAATCCGACAGGGGGCCACAGAAACTATGGCTACACCTTC	CASNPTGGHRNYGYTF	NA	TRBD1	TRBV19	TRBJ1-2
TGTGCCAGCAGCTTGAGTTATAGGGGAATAGGCAATCAGCCCCAGCATTTT	CASSLSYRGIGNQPQHF	NA	NA	TRBV5-6	TRBJ1-5
TGTGCCTGGAGTGTACAAAGTCGCTACACCTTC	CAWSVQSRYTF	NA	NA	TRBV30	TRBJ1-2
TGTGCCAGCAGTTTATTAGACAGCCTCTACGAGCAGTACTTC	CASSLLDSLYEQYF	NA	NA	TRBV6-5	TRBJ2-7
TGTGCCAGCAGTGTACAGGTCTCCTACGAGCAGTACTTC	CASSVQVSYEQYF	few	NA	TRBV27	TRBJ2-7
TGCAGCGTTGAAACTAGCGGGAGGTCAGATACGCAGTATTTT	CSVETSGRSDTQYF	NA	TRBD2	TRBV29-1	TRBJ2-3
TGCGCCAGCAGCCAAGGAACACAGCCCTGGCACGAGCAGTACTTC	CASSQGTQPWHEQYF	NA	NA	TRBV4-1	TRBJ2-7
TGTGCCAGCAGTTTAGGGGGCCAGGCCAATCAGCCCCAGCATTTT	CASSLGGQANQPQHF	NA	NA	TRBV28	TRBJ1-5
TGTGCCAGCAGCGTAGCTGGGACGGGAGCCTACGAGCAGTACTTC	CASSVAGTGAYEQYF	few	NA	TRBV9	TRBJ2-7
TGTGCCAGCAGCCCACCGAGGTGGGATGAGCAGTTCTTC	CASSPPRWDEQFF	few	NA	TRBV9	TRBJ2-1
TGTGCCAGCAGCTTAACGCCAGGGACAGACACCGGGGAGCTGTTTTTT	CASSLTPGTDTGELFF	once	TRBD1	TRBV7-3	TRBJ2-2
TGTGCCAGCAGCTTGGAGGCCGTGGAGGAGCAGTACTTC	CASSLEAVEEQYF	NA	NA	TRBV5-4	TRBJ2-7
TGCGCCAGCAGCCAAGAAGGGTCGGGGGATGAAGCTTTCTTT	CASSQEGSGDEAFF	NA	NA	TRBV4-3	TRBJ1-1
TGCGCCAGCAGCCCGAGCGGGGGGCCCTCCTATGGCTACACCTTC	CASSPSGGPSYGYTF	NA	NA	TRBV4-1	TRBJ1-2
TGTGCCAGCAGTGAAAGGGGGACAGGTTTTGAAGCTTTCTTT	CASSERGTGFEAFF	few	TRBD1	TRBV2	TRBJ1-1
TGTGCCAGCAGCATCAGCGGGAGCTCCTACAATGAGCAGTTCTTC	CASSISGSSYNEQFF	NA	TRBD2	TRBV9	TRBJ2-1
TGTGCCAGCAGCTCCCGACGGGGTGTGGGACAAGAGACCCAGTACTTC	CASSSRRGVGQETQYF	NA	NA	TRBV7-9	TRBJ2-5
TGTGCCAGCAGGTTGACAGGGGTCAGGGGTGAGCAGTTCTTC	CASRLTGVRGEQFF	NA	TRBD1	TRBV28	TRBJ2-1
TGTGCCAGCAGTTACACCAAAGCCAATGAGCAGTTCTTC	CASSYTKANEQFF	NA	NA	TRBV6-5	TRBJ2-1
TGTGCCAGCGGGGGGGGACTACAAGAGACCCAGTACTTC	CASGGGLQETQYF	NA	TRBD2	TRBV11-2	TRBJ2-5
TGTGCCAGCAGCTTATTTGGGCGGGAGAAGTCATCAGATACGCAGTATTTT	CASSLFGREKSSDTQYF	NA	TRBD2	TRBV5-6	TRBJ2-3
TGCGCCAGCAGGGCCGGCCCGGGGGAGACCGGCACAGATACGCAGTATTTT	CASRAGPGETGTDTQYF	NA	NA	TRBV5-1	TRBJ2-3
TGTGCCAGCAGTCCCTACAGGGGGCGCGCAGATACGCAGTGTTTT	CASSPYRGRADTQCF	once	TRBD1	TRBV27	TRBJ2-3
TGTGCGGGAGGGGAGCAGTACTTC	CAGGEQYF	few	TRBD2	TRBV25-1	TRBJ2-7
TGTGCCTCAAATAGAGACAGACCTAGGAGCTACCCCTTC	CASNRDRPRSYPF	NA	NA	TRBV30	TRBJ1-2
TGTGCCACCTCTTCCCAGGAGACCCAGTACTTC	CATSSQETQYF	NA	NA	TRBV9	TRBJ2-5
TGCGCCAGCAGCCCCGGGACAGGGAGGCGTTACGAGCAGTACTTC	CASSPGTGRRYEQYF	NA	TRBD1	TRBV4-3	TRBJ2-7
TGTGCCAGCAGCTCTAGCGGGGGGTACAATGAGCAGTTCTTC	CASSSSGGYNEQFF	NA	TRBD2	TRBV7-9	TRBJ2-1
TGTGCCAGCAGCGTAGGGGGCCTTGGACAGGGGCTTTTGCACTTT	CASSVGGLGQGLLHF	NA	TRBD1	TRBV9	TRBJ1-6
TGCGCCAGCAGCTTGTTACAGGGGGCTGGGACTGAAGCTTTCTTT	CASSLLQGAGTEAFF	NA	TRBD1	TRBV5-1	TRBJ1-1